One T cell receptor (beta chain) is described in this entry. Its antigen remains unidentified. Primers for the PCR totalled 60 Vbeta and 13 Jbeta. Data came from immunoSEQ multiplex PCR; TCRdb stores just in-frame clones and leaves some out. The sample consists of about 110,000 clones, 65% to 85% of them appearing once. The sample originates from a study of cytomegalovirus exposure and HLA in healthy donors. Findings and caveats of the study: TCR beta V- and J-gene trimming, according to a later analysis, was linked to a missense DCLRE1C variant.

Per the germline V gene, CDR1 is SNHLY and CDR2 is FYNNEI. Trimming pared 6 bases from V and 0 bases from J, leaving 9 bases between. The CDR3 sequence is 14 residues long. The rearrangement uses TRBV2 and TRBJ1-3; perhaps TRBD1 as D (5 bases). Sequencing was performed on PBMCs. The sequence was collected from a man in his thirties or forties in good health and CMV-seropositive. CDR3 residues: CASRTRVSGNTIYF. DNA for the CDR3: TGTGCCAGCAGGACCAGGGTCTCTGGAAACACCATATATTTT.